This T cell receptor (beta chain) was sequenced in a study of T cell responses to AZD1222 COVID-19 vaccine. Study-level information: Combined were second doses at about 4 or about 12 weeks. Regarding the study as a whole: Spike-specific TCR breadth rose after two AZD1222 doses, and depth rose as well.

The CDR3 sequence is 18 residues long. With respect to this clone: Its antigen is currently unknown.

The repertoire was sequenced with immunoSEQ multiplex PCR; TCRdb's copy has only in-frame clones and lacks some. The table lists approximately 64,000 clones, around 84% of them singletons, with 9.5% to 10% in the top ten. The sequences come from peripheral blood, collected on day 0 of AZD1222 vaccination. The V and J genes are TRBV21-1 and TRBJ2-2; TRBD2 was called by the table and not checked on the DNA. TRBV21-1 is designated a pseudogene. The receptor comes from an adult in good health. CDR3 sequence: CASLVTISGDQNTGELFF. The CDR3 nucleotides read TGTGCCAGCCTTGTTACTATATCGGGGGACCAGAACACCGGGGAGCTGTTTTTT.